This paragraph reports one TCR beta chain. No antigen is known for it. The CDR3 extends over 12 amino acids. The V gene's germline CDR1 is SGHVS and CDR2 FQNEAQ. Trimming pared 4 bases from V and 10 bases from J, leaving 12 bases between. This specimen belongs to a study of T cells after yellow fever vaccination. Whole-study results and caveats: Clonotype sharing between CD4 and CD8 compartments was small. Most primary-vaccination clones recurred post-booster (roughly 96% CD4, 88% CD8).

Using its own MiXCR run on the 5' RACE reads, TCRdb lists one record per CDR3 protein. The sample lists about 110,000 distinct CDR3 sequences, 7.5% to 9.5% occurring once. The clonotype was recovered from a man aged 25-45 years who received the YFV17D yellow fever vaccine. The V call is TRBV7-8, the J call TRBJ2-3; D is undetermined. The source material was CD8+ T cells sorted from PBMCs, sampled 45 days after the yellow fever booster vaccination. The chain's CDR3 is CASSSNPLAQYF. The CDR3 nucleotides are TGTGCCAGCAGCTCCAATCCGCTAGCGCAGTATTTT.